At least ten counts were recorded for the clone carrying this TCR beta chain. Trimming pared 1 base from V and 4 bases from J, leaving 11 bases between. CDR1 is LNHNV and CDR2 is YYDKDF in the germline V gene (reference sequence). CDR3 length equals 15 residues. The authors sequenced unsorted PBMC DNA on ten immunoSEQ deep assay plates. Per the authors' pipeline: ImmunoSEQ output held junction-only sequences without quality scores, so filtering differed. Assay: immunoSEQ multiplex PCR; the TCRdb copy retains only in-frame clones and omits some. The DNA gave D and trimming, while V, J and clone size come from that table. The sample yields about 460,000 clones, 75% to 80% seen once. The record originates from a study of shared clonotypes between healthy human individuals.

The TCR sequence derives from a middle-aged woman in good health. Some clones in this sample may be carry-over from other donors' samples. This chain connects TRBV15 to TRBJ2-1, with D tentatively TRBD2 (5 bases). Sample: PBMCs. This CDR3 reads CATSRGTQTYNEQFF. In nucleotides, the CDR3 is TGTGCCACCAGCAGAGGGACTCAAACGTACAATGAGCAGTTCTTC.